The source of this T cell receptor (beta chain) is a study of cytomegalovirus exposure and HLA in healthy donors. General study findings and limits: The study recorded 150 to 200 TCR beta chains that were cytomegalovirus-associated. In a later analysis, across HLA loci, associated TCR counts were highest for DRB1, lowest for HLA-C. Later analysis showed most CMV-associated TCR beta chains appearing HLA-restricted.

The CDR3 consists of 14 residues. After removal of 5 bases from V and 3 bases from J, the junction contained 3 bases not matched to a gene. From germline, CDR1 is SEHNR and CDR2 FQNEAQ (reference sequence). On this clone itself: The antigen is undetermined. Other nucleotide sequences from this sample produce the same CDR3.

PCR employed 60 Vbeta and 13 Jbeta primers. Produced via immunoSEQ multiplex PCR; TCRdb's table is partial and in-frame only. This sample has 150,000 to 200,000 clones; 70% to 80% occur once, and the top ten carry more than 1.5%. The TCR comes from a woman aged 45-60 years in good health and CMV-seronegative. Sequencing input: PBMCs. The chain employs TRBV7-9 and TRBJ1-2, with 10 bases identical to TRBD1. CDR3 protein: CASSKGQGDYGYTF. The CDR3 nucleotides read TGTGCCAGCAGCAAAGGACAGGGGGACTATGGCTACACCTTC.